This TCR beta chain was identified in a study of cytotoxic CD8 clonotypes in ibrutinib-treated CLL. Notes on the study in general: Upon ibrutinib response clonality rose, and upon progression it fell back toward baseline.

This clone was seen a few times. The antigen is undetermined. Only in-frame clones appear in the TCRdb table, and some are missing; sequencing was by immunoSEQ multiplex PCR. This sample has about 300,000 clones, with roughly two thirds found just once. Germline V gives CDR1 LNHNV, CDR2 YYDKDF (reference sequence). This CDR3 region has 15 residues. The J segment lost 4 bases and the V segment lost 3 bases, leaving 4 bases of the junction unmatched. Sequenced material: PBMCs, taken after 36 months of ibrutinib treatment. The TCR originated in a human donor with chronic lymphocytic leukemia. The chain joins TRBV15 to TRBJ2-2; 8 nucleotides line up with TRBD1. In DNA, the CDR3 is TGTGCCACCAGCAGCGGACAGGGCCGCACCGGGGAGCTGTTTTTT. Translated: CATSSGQGRTGELFF.